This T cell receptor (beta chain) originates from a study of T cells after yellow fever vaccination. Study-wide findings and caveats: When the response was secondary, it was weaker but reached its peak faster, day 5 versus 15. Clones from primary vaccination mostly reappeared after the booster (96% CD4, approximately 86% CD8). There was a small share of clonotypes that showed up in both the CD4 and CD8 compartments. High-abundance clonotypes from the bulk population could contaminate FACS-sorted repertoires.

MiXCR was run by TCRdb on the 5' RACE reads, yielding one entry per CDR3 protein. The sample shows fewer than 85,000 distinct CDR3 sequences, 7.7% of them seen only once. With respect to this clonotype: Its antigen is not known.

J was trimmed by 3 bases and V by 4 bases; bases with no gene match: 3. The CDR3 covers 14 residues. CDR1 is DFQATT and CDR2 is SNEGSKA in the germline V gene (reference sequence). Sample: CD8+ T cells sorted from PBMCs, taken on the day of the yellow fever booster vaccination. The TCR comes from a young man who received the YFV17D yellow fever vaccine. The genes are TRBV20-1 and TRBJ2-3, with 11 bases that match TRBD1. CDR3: CSATGTGGTDTQYF. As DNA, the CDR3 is TGCAGTGCTACCGGGACAGGGGGAACAGATACGCAGTATTTT.